The 5 T cell receptor beta chains presented below share a single source sample, sequenced in a study of T cell changes during pregnancy in multiple sclerosis. Profiling relied on immunoSEQ multiplex PCR, and the TCRdb table lists in-frame clones only, not all of them. The table shows around 37,000 clones, with around 92% occurring only once. The specimen comprised CD8+ T cells from peripheral blood mononuclear cells, sampled before pregnancy. All receptors derive from a female donor with multiple sclerosis, enrolled in a pregnancy study.

The chain combines TRBV2 with TRBJ2-5, with D possibly being TRBD1 (6 bases). This CDR3 comprises 17 residues. V was cut by 7 bases and J by 2 bases, with 23 bases left in between. Germline V gene data show CDR1 as SNHLY and CDR2 as FYNNEI. Here the CDR3 DNA reads TGTGCCAGCACAACCCTACCGGACAGAAGGAAACAAGAGACCCAGTACTTC. It specifies CASTTLPDRRKQETQYF.

The rearrangement uses TRBV19 and TRBJ2-7; D possibly corresponds to TRBD1 (6 bases). Germline V lookup: CDR1 LNHDA, CDR2 SQIVND (reference sequence). Trimming pared 7 bases from V and 7 bases from J, leaving 11 bases between. The CDR3 is 11 amino acids. CDR3 residues: CASTTGLEQYF. CDR3 in DNA: TGTGCCAGTACCACAGGGCTGGAGCAGTACTTC.

The V and J genes are TRBV28 and TRBJ2-1; TRBD2 matches at 8 bases. Unmatched junction bases numbered 14, after V lost 7 bases and J lost 9 bases. Germline assignment: CDR1 MDHEN and CDR2 SYDVKM. CDR3 length equals 15 residues. CDR3 nucleotide sequence: TGTGCCAGCACGAGCGGGAGAGAGCTGGGGGGTGAGCAGTTCTTC. It yields the protein CASTSGRELGGEQFF.

This clone was seen a single time. The genes are TRBV2 and TRBJ1-2, with D unresolved. V lost 7 bases, J lost 8 bases, and 8 bases lay in between. CDR1 and CDR2 (germline): SNHLY, FYNNEI. The CDR3 sequence is 10 residues long. The CDR3 here is CASMTGGYTF. For the CDR3, the DNA is TGTGCCAGCATGACCGGGGGCTACACCTTC.

The chain uses TRBV27 and TRBJ2-3; D might be TRBD2 (5 bases). V was trimmed by 2 bases and J by 2 bases, leaving 14 bases between them. Germline-derived CDR1 and CDR2 are MNHEY and SMNVEV (reference sequence). This CDR3 region has 16 residues. The CDR3 nucleotides read TGTGCCAGCAGTTTAAAGGCAGCGGCCTCCACAGATACGCAGTATTTT. As protein: CASSLKAAASTDTQYF.